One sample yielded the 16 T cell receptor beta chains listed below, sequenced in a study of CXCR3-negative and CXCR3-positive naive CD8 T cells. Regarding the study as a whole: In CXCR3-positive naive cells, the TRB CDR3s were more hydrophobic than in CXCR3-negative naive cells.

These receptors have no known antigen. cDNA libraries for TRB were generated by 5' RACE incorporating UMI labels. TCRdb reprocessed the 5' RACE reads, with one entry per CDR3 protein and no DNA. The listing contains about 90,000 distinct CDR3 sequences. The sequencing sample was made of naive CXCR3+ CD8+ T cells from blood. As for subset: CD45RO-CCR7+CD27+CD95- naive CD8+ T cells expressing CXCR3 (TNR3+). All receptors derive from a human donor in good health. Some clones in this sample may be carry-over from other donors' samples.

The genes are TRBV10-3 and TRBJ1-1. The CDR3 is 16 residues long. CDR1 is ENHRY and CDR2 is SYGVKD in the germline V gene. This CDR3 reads CAISGGDREFGAEAFF.

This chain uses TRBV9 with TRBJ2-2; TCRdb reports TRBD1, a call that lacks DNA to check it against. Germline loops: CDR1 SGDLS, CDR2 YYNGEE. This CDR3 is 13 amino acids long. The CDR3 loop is CASSAPRTGELFF.

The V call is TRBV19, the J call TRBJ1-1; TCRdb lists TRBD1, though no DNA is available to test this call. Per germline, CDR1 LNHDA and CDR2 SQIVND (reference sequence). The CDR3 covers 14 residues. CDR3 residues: CASSIGLTGAEAFF.

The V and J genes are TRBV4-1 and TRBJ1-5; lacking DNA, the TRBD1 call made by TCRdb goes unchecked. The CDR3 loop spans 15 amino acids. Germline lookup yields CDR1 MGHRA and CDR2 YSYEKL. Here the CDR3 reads CASSQDEQGNQPQHF.

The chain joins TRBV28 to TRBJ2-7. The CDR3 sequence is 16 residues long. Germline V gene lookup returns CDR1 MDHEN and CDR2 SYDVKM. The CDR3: CASSSLWEETFYEQYF.

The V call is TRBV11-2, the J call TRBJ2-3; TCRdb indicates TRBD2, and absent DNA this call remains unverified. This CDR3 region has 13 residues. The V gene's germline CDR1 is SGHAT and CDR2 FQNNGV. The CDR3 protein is CASRPGLTDTQYF.

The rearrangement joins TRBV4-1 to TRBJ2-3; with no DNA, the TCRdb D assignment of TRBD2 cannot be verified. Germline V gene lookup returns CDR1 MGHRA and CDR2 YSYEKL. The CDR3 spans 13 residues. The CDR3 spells CASSQDFGLEQYF.

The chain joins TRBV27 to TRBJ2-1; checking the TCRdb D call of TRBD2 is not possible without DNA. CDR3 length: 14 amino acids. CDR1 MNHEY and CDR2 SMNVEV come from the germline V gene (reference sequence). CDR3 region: CASSLSIGTTEQFF.

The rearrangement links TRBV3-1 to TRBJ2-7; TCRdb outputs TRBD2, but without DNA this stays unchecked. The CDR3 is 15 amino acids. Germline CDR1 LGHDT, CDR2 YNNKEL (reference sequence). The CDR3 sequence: CASSSSGRAGYEQYF.

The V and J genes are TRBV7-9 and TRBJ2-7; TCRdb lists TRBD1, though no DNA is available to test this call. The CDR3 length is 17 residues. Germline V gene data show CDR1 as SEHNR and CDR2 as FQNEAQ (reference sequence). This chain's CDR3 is CASSGGTGFRFGYEQYF.

CDR3: CASSQESPGTGGHEQYF. The chain combines TRBV4-3 with TRBJ2-7; checking the TCRdb D call of TRBD1 is not possible without DNA. Germline CDR1 is LGHNA and CDR2 is YSLEER. The CDR3 has 17 residues.

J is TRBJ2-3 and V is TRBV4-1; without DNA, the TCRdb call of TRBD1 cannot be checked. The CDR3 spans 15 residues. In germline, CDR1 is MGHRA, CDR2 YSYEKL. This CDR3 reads CASSPRKGAEDTQYF.

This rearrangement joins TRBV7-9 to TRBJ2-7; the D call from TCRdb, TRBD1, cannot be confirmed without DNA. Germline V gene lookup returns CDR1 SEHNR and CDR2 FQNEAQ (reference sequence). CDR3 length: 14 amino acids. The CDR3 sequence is CASSPAGQPYEQYF.

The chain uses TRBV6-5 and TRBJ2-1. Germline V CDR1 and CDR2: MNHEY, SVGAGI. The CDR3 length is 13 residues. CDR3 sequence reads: CASSYSVGNEQFF.

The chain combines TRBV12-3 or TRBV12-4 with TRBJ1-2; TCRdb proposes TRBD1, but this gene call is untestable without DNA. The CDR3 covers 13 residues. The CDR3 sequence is CASTGTGNYGYTF.

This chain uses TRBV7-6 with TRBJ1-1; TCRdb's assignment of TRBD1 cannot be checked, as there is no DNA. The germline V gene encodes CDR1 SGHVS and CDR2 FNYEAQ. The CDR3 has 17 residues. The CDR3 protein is CASSLVVGDRRYTEAFF.